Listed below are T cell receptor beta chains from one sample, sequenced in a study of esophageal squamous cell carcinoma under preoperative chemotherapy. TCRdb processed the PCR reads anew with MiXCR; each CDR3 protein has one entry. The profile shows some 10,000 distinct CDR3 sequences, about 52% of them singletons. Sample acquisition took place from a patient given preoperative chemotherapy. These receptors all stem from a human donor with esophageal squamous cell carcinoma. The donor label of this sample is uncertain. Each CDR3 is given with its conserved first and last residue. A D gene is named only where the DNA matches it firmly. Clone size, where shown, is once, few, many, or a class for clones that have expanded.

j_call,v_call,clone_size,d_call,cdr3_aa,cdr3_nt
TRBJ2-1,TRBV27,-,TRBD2,CASSPTSRYNEQFF,TGTGCCAGCAGCCCGACTAGCCGCTACAATGAGCAGTTCTTC
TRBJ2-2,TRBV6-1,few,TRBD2,CASHSGTNTGELFF,TGTGCCAGCCATAGCGGGACAAACACCGGGGAGCTGTTTTTT
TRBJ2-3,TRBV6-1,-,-,CASMVEAVFTGAQYF,TGTGCCAGCATGGTGGAGGCTGTGTTTACCGGGGCGCAGTATTTT
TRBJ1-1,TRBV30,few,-,CAWTTFGGGRTEAFF,TGTGCCTGGACTACCTTTGGAGGGGGAAGGACTGAAGCTTTCTTT
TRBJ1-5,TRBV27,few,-,CASSPGPGRGGGLDQPQHF,TGTGCCAGCAGTCCGGGACCTGGTCGGGGAGGAGGGCTCGATCAGCCCCAGCATTTT
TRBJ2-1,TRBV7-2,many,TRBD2,CASSSRGGLAGWNEQFF,TGTGCCAGCAGCTCCCGGGGGGGACTAGCGGGATGGAATGAGCAGTTCTTC
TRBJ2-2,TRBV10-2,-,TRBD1,CASSQLGTGSTGELFF,TGCGCCAGCAGTCAACTTGGGACAGGGAGCACCGGGGAGCTGTTTTTT
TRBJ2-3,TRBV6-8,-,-,CAGGPKKDTQYF,TGTGCCGGCGGCCCAAAAAAAGATACGCAGTATTTC
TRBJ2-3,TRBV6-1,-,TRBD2,CASTRPGGIVKNTQYF,TGTGCCAGCACCAGACCGGGGGGAATAGTCAAAAATACTCAGTATTTT
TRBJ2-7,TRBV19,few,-,CASSMEDRSYNEQYF,TGTGCCAGTAGTATGGAGGACAGAAGCTACAATGAGCAGTACTTC
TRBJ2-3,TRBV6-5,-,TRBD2,CASSSSRLAPRTDTQYF,TGTGCCAGCAGTTCATCGAGACTAGCCCCCCGCACAGATACGCAGTATTTT
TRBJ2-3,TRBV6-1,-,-,CASSDSVASGIEFF,-
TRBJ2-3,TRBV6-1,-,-,CASSEATQVTQYF,TGTGCCAGCAGTGAAGCCACCCAGGTTACGCAGTATTTT
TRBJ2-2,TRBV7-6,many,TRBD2,CASSFQRTSGRVTGELFF,TGTGCCAGCAGCTTTCAACGGACTAGCGGGAGAGTAACCGGGGAGCTGTTTTTT
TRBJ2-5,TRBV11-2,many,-,CASSFSLVGVQETQYF,TGTGCCAGCAGCTTCTCGCTAGTAGGGGTCCAAGAGACCCAGTACTTC
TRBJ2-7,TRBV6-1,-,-,CASSELALFGLGSYEQYF,TGTGCCAGCAGTGAATTGGCCTTGTTTGGATTGGGCTCCTACGAGCAGTACTTC
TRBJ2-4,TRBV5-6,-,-,CARSQGGGDLYTQYF,TGTGCCAGGAGCCAAGGGGGCGGGGACCTATATACCCAGTACTTC
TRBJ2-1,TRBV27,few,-,CASSLGVASDRFF,TGTGCCAGCAGTTTAGGAGTGGCGTCAGACCGGTTCTTC
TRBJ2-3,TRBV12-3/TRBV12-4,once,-,CASGLGGASTETQYF,TGTGCCAGCGGGCTAGGGGGGGCCAGCACAGAGACGCAGTATTTT
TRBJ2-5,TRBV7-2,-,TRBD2,CASSLARVSGGETQYF,TGTGCCAGCAGCTTAGCACGTGTCTCGGGGGGTGAGACCCAGTACTTC
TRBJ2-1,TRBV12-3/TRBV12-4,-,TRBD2,CASSLALAGGSYYNEQFF,TGTGCCAGCAGTTTAGCCCTAGCGGGAGGAAGTTACTACAATGAGCAGTTCTTC
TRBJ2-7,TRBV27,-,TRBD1,CASSYSGGPNYEQYF,TGTGCCAGCAGTTACTCAGGGGGTCCCAACTACGAGCAGTACTTC
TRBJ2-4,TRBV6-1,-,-,CASSAGGLAKNIQYF,TGTGCCAGCAGTGCAGGAGGGCTAGCCAAAAACATTCAGTACTTC
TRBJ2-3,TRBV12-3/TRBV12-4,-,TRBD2,CASTMGRLAGQDTQYF,TGTGCCAGCACCATGGGACGGCTAGCGGGCCAAGATACGCAGTATTTC
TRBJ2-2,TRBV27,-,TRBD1,CASSIQGSGELFF,TGTGCCAGCAGTATACAGGGGTCCGGGGAGCTGTTTTTT
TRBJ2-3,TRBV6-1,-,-,CASSPGSSTDTQYF,TGTGCCAGCAGTCCTGGCTCTAGCACAGATACGCAGTATTTT
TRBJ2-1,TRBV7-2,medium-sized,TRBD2,CASSLSGTSGSMKTQFF,TGTGCCAGCAGCTTATCCGGGACTAGCGGGAGTATGAAGACCCAGTTCTTC
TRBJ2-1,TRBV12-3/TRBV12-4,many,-,CASSTGRGYNEQFF,TGTGCCAGCAGCACCGGACGAGGCTACAATGAGCAGTTCTTC
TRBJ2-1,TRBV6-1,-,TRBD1,CASRGQGSYNEQFF,TGTGCCAGCAGGGGACAGGGATCCTACAATGAGCAGTTCTTC
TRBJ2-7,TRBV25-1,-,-,CAAGRGGRDPDTQYF,TGTGCCGCGGGGCGCGGGGGCCGGGACCCAGATACGCAGTACTTC
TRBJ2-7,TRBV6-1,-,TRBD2,CASSRTGTRGDYEQYF,TGTGCCAGCAGTCGTACCGGGACTAGGGGAGATTACGAGCAGTACTTC
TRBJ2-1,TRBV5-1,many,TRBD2,CASSPTSGSEQETQFF,TGCGCCAGCAGCCCTACTAGCGGGAGCGAACAAGAGACCCAGTTCTTC
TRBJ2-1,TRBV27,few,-,CASSLSYGSEQFF,TGTGCCAGCAGTTTGAGCTACGGCAGTGAGCAGTTCTTC
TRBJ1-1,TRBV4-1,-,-,CASSPPARGITEAFF,TGCGCCAGCAGCCCACCCGCACGGGGGATCACTGAAGCTTTCTTT
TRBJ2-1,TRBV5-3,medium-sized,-,CARSLAPGPTFDEQFF,TGTGCCAGAAGCTTGGCCCCGGGACCCACTTTCGATGAGCAGTTCTTC
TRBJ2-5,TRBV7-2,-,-,CGSSAGRGGRDEKTQYF,TGTGGTAGCAGCGCGGGGAGGGGGGGGCGTGACGAAAAGACCCAGTACTTC
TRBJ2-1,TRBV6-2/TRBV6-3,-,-,CASSYSGGEQFF,TGTGCCAGCAGTTACTCAGGAGGTGAGCAGTTCTTC
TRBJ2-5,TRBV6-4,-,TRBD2,CASRRLAGDYNEQYF,TGTGCCAGCAGACGACTAGCGGGGGATTACAATGAGCAGTACTTC
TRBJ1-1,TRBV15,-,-,CATSRVGNTEAFF,TGTGCCACCAGCAGAGTTGGGAACACTGAAGCTTTCTTT
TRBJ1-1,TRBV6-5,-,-,CASSFSVSGGTEAFF,TGTGCCAGCAGTTTTTCGGTCTCTGGCGGGACTGAAGCTTTCTTT
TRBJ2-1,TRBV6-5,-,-,CASSSGTNEELFF,TGTGCCAGCAGTTCTGGGACCAACGAGGAGCTGTTTTTC
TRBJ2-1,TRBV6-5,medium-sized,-,CASSQDTDSSSYEQFF,TGTGCCAGCAGTCAGGATACGGACTCCTCCTCCTACGAGCAGTTCTTC